The 27 T cell receptor beta chains in this list originate from one sample, sequenced in a study of cytomegalovirus exposure and HLA in healthy donors. Amplification used 60 Vbeta primers and 13 Jbeta primers. Using immunoSEQ multiplex PCR, the repertoire was profiled, and TCRdb retains in-frame clones only, with some absent. The sample records around 64,000 clones, about 70% being singletons. The sequenced material came from PBMCs. The receptors stem from a woman aged 25 to 39 in good health and CMV-seropositive.

The rearrangement joins TRBV6-6 to TRBJ2-7; possibly TRBD1 for D (6 bases). The germline V gene has CDR1 MNHNY and CDR2 SVGAGI (reference sequence). The CDR3 is 15 residues long. V was clipped by 2 bases and J by 1 base, with 12 bases between them. CDR3 nucleotides: TGTGCCAGCAGTTACCCACAGGGCGTTTCCTACGAGCAGTACTTC. Encoded protein: CASSYPQGVSYEQYF.

This chain joins TRBV4-1 and TRBJ1-4; D is perhaps TRBD1 (6 bases). Deletions cut 2 bases from V and 8 bases from J, with 12 bases between. The V gene's germline CDR1 is MGHRA and CDR2 YSYEKL. CDR3 length equals 14 residues. CDR3 bases: TGCGCCAGCAGCCAACCAGGGGTAGGAGAAAAACTGTTTTTT. This translates into CASSQPGVGEKLFF.

The chain employs TRBV29-1 and TRBJ1-4; 9 positions match TRBD1. CDR1 is SQVTM, CDR2 ANQGSEA, per germline. This CDR3 comprises 13 residues. The V gene end was trimmed by 3 bases and the J gene end by 8 bases; junction bases not matched to a gene: 4. Here the CDR3 reads CSVEGTGREKLFF. The CDR3 DNA is TGCAGCGTTGAGGGGACAGGGCGAGAAAAACTGTTTTTT.

The chain has TRBV28 and TRBJ2-3; D gene uncertain. The germline CDR1 and CDR2 sequences are MDHEN and SYDVKM. CDR3 length: 13 residues. V was cut by 8 bases and J by 6 bases, with 15 bases left in between. In DNA form, the CDR3 reads TGTGCCAGCCGCAAGGCCCGAGGTGATACGCAGTATTTT. Amino acid sequence: CASRKARGDTQYF.

This clone was recorded only once. The chain carries TRBV7-3 and TRBJ1-1; D is perhaps TRBD1 (6 bases). CDR1 is SGHTA and CDR2 is FQGTGA in the germline V gene. The length of the CDR3 is 14 residues. V lost 3 bases and J 5 bases, leaving 13 bases between the germline ends. The CDR3 here is CASSLDSERTEAFF. For the CDR3, the DNA is TGTGCCAGCAGCTTGGACAGCGAAAGGACTGAAGCTTTCTTT.

The rearrangement links TRBV28 to TRBJ1-2; TRBD1 aligns across 7 bases. The CDR3 consists of 12 residues. The germline CDR1 and CDR2 sequences are MDHEN and SYDVKM. V trimming: 4 bases; J trimming: 4 bases; junction bases outside the gene matches: 0. The DNA of the CDR3 is TGTGCCAGCAGTTCAGGGGGCTATGGCTACACCTTC. Translation gives CASSSGGYGYTF.

V gene TRBV12-5 combines with J gene TRBJ1-1, with 7 bases identical to TRBD1. Looked up from germline, CDR1 is LGHNT and CDR2 is FRNRAP. The CDR3 totals 16 residues. Trimming took 2 bases from V and 2 from J; bases not matched to a gene: 8. The CDR3 coding sequence is TGTGCTAGTGGTTTGACCCCAGGGACAGTTAACACTGAAGCTTTCTTT. It yields the protein CASGLTPGTVNTEAFF.

This rearrangement joins TRBV11-2 to TRBJ2-3; D unresolved. The CDR3 has 11 amino acids. Germline assignment: CDR1 SGHAT and CDR2 FQNNGV. V lost 5 bases to trimming and J lost 6 bases, with 6 bases between them. The CDR3 spells CASSEADTQYF. In nucleotides, the CDR3 is TGTGCCAGCAGCGAGGCGGATACGCAGTATTTT.

This clone showed up just a few times. The rearrangement links TRBV6-5 to TRBJ2-7, with D hard to call. The CDR3 sequence is 12 residues long. Germline CDR1 and CDR2: MNHEY and SVGAGI. Trimming stripped 7 bases from V and 2 bases from J, with 9 bases between. In DNA, the CDR3 is TGTGCCAGCAAAGACACGACCTACGAGCAGTACTTC. Residues: CASKDTTYEQYF.

This clone showed up just a few times. The chain combines TRBV6-5 with TRBJ2-7; TRBD1 is a possible D gene (6 bases). The CDR3 spans 13 residues. Germline CDR1 and CDR2: MNHEY and SVGAGI. The V end lost 2 bases, the J end lost 3 bases, and 8 bases lay between the germline ends. In DNA form, the CDR3 reads TGTGCCAGCAGTTACAAGACAGGCTACGAGCAGTACTTC. It encodes CASSYKTGYEQYF.

The chain uses TRBV18 and TRBJ1-5, with 7 nucleotides matching TRBD1. The trim removed 3 bases at V and 4 bases at J, leaving 6 bases unmatched. Germline lookup yields CDR1 KGHSH and CDR2 LQKENI. The CDR3 is 15 residues long. The CDR3 DNA reads as TGTGCCAGCTCACCGTGGGACAGAATGAATCAGCCCCAGCATTTT. Protein sequence: CASSPWDRMNQPQHF.

The V and J genes are TRBV28 and TRBJ1-1, with 9 positions matching TRBD1. V shed 5 bases and J 2 bases; nucleotides not matched to a gene: 3. This CDR3 region has 14 residues. Germline CDR1 MDHEN, CDR2 SYDVKM. In DNA, the CDR3 is TGTGCCAGCAGTACGACAGGGGGAAACACTGAAGCTTTCTTT. It translates to CASSTTGGNTEAFF.

This chain links TRBV30 with TRBJ1-1; 7 bases line up with TRBD1. CDR3 length equals 18 residues. V dropped 3 bases and J dropped 1; count of bases not matched to a gene: 17. Per the germline V gene, CDR1 is GTSNPN and CDR2 is SVGIG (reference sequence). The CDR3 loop reads CAWRRGLVNSGRNTEAFF. CDR3 sequence (DNA): TGTGCCTGGAGGAGGGGGCTTGTGAACTCAGGGCGGAACACTGAAGCTTTCTTT.

V gene TRBV20-1 combines with J gene TRBJ2-5, with unresolved D. Trimming removed 4 bases from V and 6 bases from J, with 6 bases in between. The CDR3 runs to 10 residues. Germline loops: CDR1 DFQATT, CDR2 SNEGSKA (reference sequence). The CDR3 coding sequence is TGCAGTGCTATTCAGAAGACCCAGTACTTC. As protein: CSAIQKTQYF.

In DNA form, the CDR3 reads TGTGCCAGCAGTGCCGCGACGGGAACCTATGGAGGCTACACCTTC. Its translation is CASSAATGTYGGYTF. V gene TRBV6-1 combines with J gene TRBJ1-2; no clear D. With 4 bases removed from V and 8 bases from J, the gap between germline ends came to 20 bases. The CDR3 sequence is 15 residues long. CDR1 is MNHNS and CDR2 is SASEGT in the germline V gene.

This clone was recorded a few times. The rearrangement joins TRBV7-9 to TRBJ2-1; 7 bases align to TRBD2. With 0 bases clipped from V and 8 bases from J, the junction kept 10 bases outside the gene matches. The germline V gene encodes CDR1 SEHNR and CDR2 FQNEAQ (reference sequence). The CDR3 has 16 residues. The CDR3 DNA sequence: TGTGCCAGCAGCTTAGCGTATATTTTGGGAGGGGATGAGCAGTTCTTC. It yields the protein CASSLAYILGGDEQFF.

Only one count was recorded for this clone. The gene calls are TRBV2 and TRBJ2-7; 9 bases are a match to TRBD1. After removal of 6 bases from V and 4 bases from J, the junction contained 4 bases not matched to a gene. The CDR3 is 13 residues long. CDR1 and CDR2 from the germline V gene are SNHLY and FYNNEI. The CDR3 sequence is CASRGTGSYEQYF. The CDR3 DNA reads TGTGCCAGCAGGGGGACAGGGAGTTACGAGCAGTACTTC. Based on the CDR3 plus reference TRBV2 and TRBJ2-7, the full variable domain is EPEVTQTPSHQVTQMGQEVILRCVPISNHLYFYWYRQILGQKVEFLVSFYNNEISEKSEIFDDQFSVERPDGSNFTLKIRSTKLEDSAMYFCASRGTGSYEQYFGPGTRLTVT.

J is TRBJ1-5 and V is TRBV6-5, with D tentatively TRBD1 (6 bases). V was cut by 2 bases and J by 5 bases, with 13 bases left in between. The CDR3 has 15 residues. The V gene's germline CDR1 is MNHEY and CDR2 SVGAGI. The chain's CDR3 is CASSYTQGRDQPQHF. The CDR3 DNA reads as TGTGCCAGCAGTTACACACAGGGACGAGATCAGCCCCAGCATTTT.

This chain joins TRBV29-1 and TRBJ2-6; 12 bases line up with TRBD1. Germline CDR1 is SQVTM and CDR2 is ANQGSEA. The trim removed 6 bases at V and 2 bases at J, leaving 11 bases unmatched. This CDR3 is 18 amino acids long. Written as DNA, the CDR3 is TGCAGCGTCCGAACCGGGACAGGGGGCCTCACTGGGGCCAACGTCCTGACTTTC. The encoded protein is CSVRTGTGGLTGANVLTF.

This clone was detected a few times. The J gene is TRBJ2-2, the V gene TRBV5-6, with 8 bases identical to TRBD2. CDR1 and CDR2 from the germline V gene are SGHDT and YYEEEE. This CDR3 has 15 amino acids. The V gene end was trimmed by 0 bases and the J gene end by 4 bases; junction bases not matched to a gene: 2. The CDR3 is CASSLDLAGTGELFF. The CDR3, as DNA: TGTGCCAGCAGCTTGGATCTAGCGGGCACCGGGGAGCTGTTTTTT.

The genes are TRBV13 and TRBJ2-2, with TRBD2 matching over 10 bases. Germline lookup yields CDR1 PRHDT and CDR2 FYEKMQ (reference sequence). J gave up 7 bases and V 1 base, and 6 bases lay outside the gene matches. This CDR3 region has 16 residues. The CDR3, as DNA: TGTGCCAGCAGCTTAGCGGCTAGCGGGAGACACGGGGAGCTGTTTTTT. As protein: CASSLAASGRHGELFF.

The chain is built from TRBV6-1 and TRBJ2-7; 11 nucleotides match TRBD2. J was trimmed by 2 bases and V by 0 bases; bases with no gene match: 6. The germline CDR1 and CDR2 sequences are MNHNS and SASEGT. The CDR3 spans 17 residues. This CDR3 is CASSEATSGVLAYEQYF. CDR3 nucleotides: TGTGCCAGCAGTGAAGCGACTAGCGGGGTGTTGGCCTACGAGCAGTACTTC.

This sequence joins TRBV7-2 and TRBJ1-1; possibly TRBD1 for D (6 bases). CDR3 length: 16 amino acids. Per the germline V gene, CDR1 is SGHTA and CDR2 is FQGNSA. V lost 5 bases to trimming and J lost 4 bases, with 20 bases between them. The DNA for the CDR3 is TGTGCCAGCAGCGTCCGGGCGGGGGGCGCGAGCACTGAAGCTTTCTTT. It codes for CASSVRAGGASTEAFF. Drawing the rest from reference TRBV7-2 and TRBJ1-1, the complete variable domain is GAGVSQSPSNKVTEKGKDVELRCDPISGHTALYWYRQSLGQGLEFLIYFQGNSAPDKSGLPSDRFSAERTGGSVSTLTIQRTQQEDSAVYLCASSVRAGGASTEAFFGQGTRLTVV.

The chain uses TRBV4-2 and TRBJ1-5; a weak D match, TRBD1 (5 bases). The CDR3 loop spans 16 amino acids. Germline CDR1 LGHNA, CDR2 YNFKEQ. Trimming cost V 0 bases and J 3 bases, with 12 bases left between them. CDR3 amino acids: CASSQDSWGDNQPQHF. CDR3 in DNA: TGTGCCAGCAGCCAAGATTCGTGGGGGGACAATCAGCCCCAGCATTTT.

The V gene is TRBV10-2, the J gene TRBJ2-7; D gene uncertain. The CDR3 length is 13 residues. CDR1 and CDR2 from the germline V gene are WSHSY and SAAADI. V was cut by 3 bases and J by 6 bases, with 12 bases left in between. In DNA, the CDR3 is TGCGCCAGCAGTGACACTCTCCCGGGCGAGCAGTACTTC. Translation: CASSDTLPGEQYF.

The chain combines TRBV6-4 with TRBJ2-7; D is possibly TRBD2 (5 bases). The CDR3 contains 15 residues. Germline CDR1 and CDR2: MRHNA and SNTAGT. Trimming pared 4 bases from V and 1 base from J, leaving 14 bases between. The CDR3 nucleotides are TGTGCCAGCAGTGCTGAGGGCGGGTCGTCCTACGAGCAGTACTTC. Translating it yields CASSAEGGSSYEQYF.

The chain couples TRBV29-1 to TRBJ1-1; 10 bases fit TRBD1. Unmatched junction bases numbered 4, after V lost 6 bases and J lost 6 bases. Germline V gene data show CDR1 as SQVTM and CDR2 as ANQGSEA. The CDR3 loop spans 12 amino acids. CDR3 DNA sequence: TGCAGCGTGAGGGACAGGGGTTCTGAAGCTTTCTTT. Translation gives CSVRDRGSEAFF.